This T cell receptor (beta chain) was captured by sequencing in a study of T cell repertoires in cytomegalovirus infection. Study as a whole: Based on public TCR beta signatures, there were indications of CMV infection and of a matching HLA type. General study points: It was HLA-C-restricted CMV-specific TCR beta clonotypes that dominated the response ex vivo.

TCRdb redid the calling of the reads with MiXCR, one entry per CDR3 protein. Of fewer than 85,000 distinct CDR3 sequences in the sample, 3% to 4.5% were seen once. CDR3 size: 14 residues. Germline CDR1 reads SGHTA; CDR2 reads FQGNSA. V lost 2 bases, J lost 4 bases, and 3 bases stayed unmatched. This clonotype was detected ten times or more. Its antigen is unknown. The sequenced sample consisted of PBMCs. The rearrangement joins TRBV7-2 to TRBJ1-1; 8 nucleotides align to TRBD1. The sequence came from a human donor in good health (CMV status not recorded). Some clones in this sample may be carry-over from other donors' samples. The CDR3 here is CASSLTGGFTEAFF. The CDR3 DNA sequence: TGTGCCAGCAGCTTAACAGGGGGGTTCACTGAAGCTTTCTTT.